These T cell receptor beta chains were read from a single sample in a study of PD-1 blockade in mismatch repair-deficient tumors. Sequencing used immunoSEQ multiplex PCR; TCRdb keeps in-frame clones, though not all of them. The sample shows about 22,000 clones, 70% to 90% of them seen only once. The sequencing used peripheral blood, collected 2 weeks after starting pembrolizumab. The receptors derive from an adult with mismatch repair-deficient cancer. Each CDR3 is given with its conserved first and last residue. The D gene is left open where the match is weak. Size is stated for part of the rows, as once, few or many counts, or as a class when the clone is expanded.

CDR3: CASSYSGLAASSEQYF
DNA: TGTGCCAGCAGTTACTCTGGCCTAGCGGCCTCCTCCGAGCAGTACTTC
J: TRBJ2-7
D: TRBD2
V: TRBV6-6
size: NA

CDR3: CASSSEGGQGPYEQYF
DNA: TGTGCCAGCAGCTCCGAGGGGGGACAGGGTCCCTACGAGCAGTACTTC
J: TRBJ2-7
D: TRBD1
V: TRBV7-9
size: NA

CDR3: CASSTARQGENTEAFF
DNA: TGCGCCAGCAGCACCGCCCGACAGGGCGAGAACACTGAAGCTTTCTTT
J: TRBJ1-1
D: TRBD1
V: TRBV5-1
size: few

CDR3: CASSHPGQQETQYF
DNA: TGTGCCAGCAGCCATCCCGGACAGCAAGAGACCCAGTACTTC
J: TRBJ2-5
D: NA
V: TRBV7-9
size: NA

CDR3: CASSSPGRPPYGYTF
DNA: TGTGCCAGTAGTAGTCCCGGCAGGCCACCCTATGGCTACACCTTC
J: TRBJ1-2
D: NA
V: TRBV19
size: NA

CDR3: CASSYGGGEKLFF
DNA: TGTGCCAGCAGTTACGGGGGAGGTGAAAAACTGTTTTTT
J: TRBJ1-4
D: NA
V: TRBV6-5
size: NA

CDR3: CASSSTSGRYDEQFF
DNA: TGTGCCAGCAGCTCGACTAGCGGGAGGTACGATGAGCAGTTCTTC
J: TRBJ2-1
D: TRBD2
V: TRBV5-4
size: NA

CDR3: CASSLVPGSSETQYF
DNA: TGTGCCAGCAGCTTGGTGCCGGGGTCGTCGGAGACCCAGTACTTC
J: TRBJ2-5
D: NA
V: TRBV5-5
size: NA

CDR3: CASSKTGTNLLEQYF
DNA: TGTGCCAGCAGCAAGACCGGGACTAATTTGTTGGAGCAGTACTTC
J: TRBJ2-7
D: TRBD2
V: TRBV6-5
size: once

CDR3: CSVGDGYQPQHF
DNA: TGCAGCGTCGGAGACGGTTATCAGCCCCAGCATTTT
J: TRBJ1-5
D: NA
V: TRBV29-1
size: medium-sized

CDR3: CASSYLPGHIYEQYF
DNA: TGTGCCAGCAGTTACTTGCCGGGACACATCTACGAGCAGTACTTC
J: TRBJ2-7
D: NA
V: TRBV6-5
size: NA

CDR3: CASSLALGGPKATQYF
DNA: TGTGCCAGCAGCTTAGCGCTAGGGGGACCCAAGGCGACCCAGTACTTC
J: TRBJ2-5
D: NA
V: TRBV7-2
size: NA

CDR3: CASSPPAGHEQFF
DNA: TGTGCCAGCTCACCACCAGCCGGCCATGAGCAGTTCTTC
J: TRBJ2-1
D: NA
V: TRBV18
size: NA

CDR3: CASSDGSDTQYF
DNA: TGCGCCAGCAGTGACGGGTCAGATACGCAGTATTTT
J: TRBJ2-3
D: NA
V: TRBV10-2
size: once

CDR3: CASSLVFGREFETQYF
DNA: TGCGCCAGCAGCCTCGTTTTCGGCAGGGAATTTGAGACCCAGTACTTC
J: TRBJ2-5
D: NA
V: TRBV4-1
size: NA

CDR3: CASSLDGQELNTEAFF
DNA: TGTGCCAGCAGCTTAGACGGACAGGAGTTGAACACTGAAGCTTTCTTT
J: TRBJ1-1
D: TRBD1
V: TRBV11-2
size: few

CDR3: CASSGDRAVYQPQHF
DNA: TGTGCCAGCAGTGGCGACAGGGCGGTGTATCAGCCCCAGCATTTT
J: TRBJ1-5
D: TRBD1
V: TRBV6-1
size: NA

CDR3: CASSTNQGLHTGELFF
DNA: TGTGCCAGCAGCACTAATCAGGGGTTACACACCGGGGAGCTGTTTTTT
J: TRBJ2-2
D: NA
V: TRBV7-9
size: few

CDR3: CASRFPHRGRETQYF
DNA: TGTGCAAGTCGCTTTCCACACAGGGGAAGGGAGACCCAGTACTTC
J: TRBJ2-5
D: NA
V: TRBV12-2
size: NA

CDR3: CASSDSVTARETQYF
DNA: TGTGCCAGCAGCGATTCTGTGACGGCGAGAGAGACCCAGTACTTC
J: TRBJ2-5
D: NA
V: TRBV28
size: NA

CDR3: CASSVAAAAGRETQYF
DNA: TGTGCCAGCAGCGTGGCGGCGGCCGCCGGTCGAGAGACCCAGTACTTC
J: TRBJ2-5
D: NA
V: TRBV9
size: NA

CDR3: CASSSHERQDPGYTF
DNA: TGTGCCAGTAGTTCCCACGAGAGACAGGACCCTGGCTACACCTTC
J: TRBJ1-2
D: NA
V: TRBV19
size: few

CDR3: CASSSYREGSEQYF
DNA: TGCGCCAGCAGTTCGTACCGCGAAGGGAGCGAGCAGTACTTC
J: TRBJ2-7
D: NA
V: TRBV5-1
size: few

CDR3: CASSYLVADEQYF
DNA: TGTGCCAGCAGTTACTTGGTGGCGGACGAGCAGTACTTC
J: TRBJ2-7
D: NA
V: TRBV6-6
size: NA

CDR3: CAISTGTGVAEQFF
DNA: TGTGCCATCAGTACCGGGACAGGGGTGGCTGAGCAGTTCTTC
J: TRBJ2-1
D: TRBD1
V: TRBV10-3
size: NA

CDR3: CASSPGQGPSNEQFF
DNA: TGTGCCAGCAGTCCGGGACAGGGACCGTCCAATGAGCAGTTCTTC
J: TRBJ2-1
D: TRBD1
V: TRBV2
size: NA

CDR3: CASSWGDRDQPQHF
DNA: TGCGCCAGCAGCTGGGGCGACAGGGATCAGCCCCAGCATTTT
J: TRBJ1-5
D: TRBD1
V: TRBV5-1
size: NA

CDR3: CASSKADQPQHF
DNA: TGTGCCAGCAGCAAAGCGGATCAGCCCCAGCATTTT
J: TRBJ1-5
D: NA
V: TRBV21-1
size: few

CDR3: CASSKTSSAVYF
DNA: TGTGCCAGCAGTAAAACGTCTAGCGCAGTGTACTTC
J: TRBJ2-7
D: NA
V: TRBV6-1
size: NA

CDR3: CSARLPPIQYF
DNA: TGCAGTGCTAGACTTCCCCCCATTCAGTACTTC
J: TRBJ2-4
D: NA
V: TRBV20-1
size: NA

CDR3: CASSSDTAAYEQYF
DNA: TGCGCCAGCAGCTCGGACACCGCCGCCTACGAGCAGTACTTC
J: TRBJ2-7
D: NA
V: TRBV5-1
size: few

CDR3: CASSSNYEQYF
DNA: TGTGCCAGCAGCTCGAACTACGAGCAGTACTTC
J: TRBJ2-7
D: NA
V: TRBV6-1
size: NA

CDR3: CASSFAAGGPYEQYF
DNA: TGTGCCAGCAGCTTTGCAGCGGGAGGACCGTACGAGCAGTACTTC
J: TRBJ2-7
D: TRBD2
V: TRBV5-4
size: NA

CDR3: CASSPLGLNTEAFF
DNA: TGCGCCAGCAGCCCCCTAGGCCTGAACACTGAAGCTTTCTTT
J: TRBJ1-1
D: NA
V: TRBV4-3
size: NA

CDR3: CASSPRASGSYNEQFF
DNA: TGTGCTAGCAGCCCTAGGGCTAGCGGGAGCTACAATGAGCAGTTCTTC
J: TRBJ2-1
D: TRBD2
V: TRBV7-7
size: NA

CDR3: CASSLGQGSSSGSTDTQYF
DNA: TGTGCCAGCAGTTTGGGACAGGGGTCCTCTAGCGGGAGTACAGATACGCAGTATTTT
J: TRBJ2-3
D: NA
V: TRBV28
size: NA

CDR3: CASSSVGDTQYF
DNA: TGCGCCAGCTCGTCGGTCGGAGATACGCAGTATTTT
J: TRBJ2-3
D: NA
V: TRBV5-1
size: NA

CDR3: CASSLAGNQPQHF
DNA: TGTGCCAGCAGCTTGGCCGGCAATCAGCCCCAGCATTTT
J: TRBJ1-5
D: NA
V: TRBV5-6
size: NA

CDR3: CASSSWGISDEQYF
DNA: TGTGCCAGCAGCTCCTGGGGTATATCGGACGAGCAGTACTTC
J: TRBJ2-7
D: NA
V: TRBV5-8
size: few

CDR3: CASSQDPASDTGELFF
DNA: TGCGCCAGCAGCCAAGATCCCGCCAGCGACACCGGGGAGCTGTTTTTT
J: TRBJ2-2
D: NA
V: TRBV4-3
size: NA

CDR3: CASSQDQAGDETQYF
DNA: TGTGCCAGCAGCCAAGATCAGGCGGGAGATGAGACCCAGTACTTC
J: TRBJ2-5
D: TRBD2
V: TRBV4-2
size: NA

CDR3: CAWAPGTGSFEQYF
DNA: TGTGCCTGGGCCCCCGGGACAGGGAGTTTCGAGCAGTACTTC
J: TRBJ2-7
D: TRBD1
V: TRBV30
size: NA

CDR3: CATSRDRGAAAYEQYF
DNA: TGTGCCACCAGCAGAGATAGGGGGGCCGCGGCCTACGAGCAGTACTTC
J: TRBJ2-7
D: NA
V: TRBV15
size: NA